This T cell receptor beta chain was recovered during a study of T cells in women clearing cervical HPV infection. For the study at large: Cases' blood sampling followed lesion detection by median around 150 days (90 to 200).

The CDR3 runs to 12 residues. CDR1 DFQATT and CDR2 SNEGSKA come from the germline V gene (reference sequence). A remark on this clone: Mismatch with germline at one junction end may stem from a read error. The read terminates 3 residues ahead of where the CDR3 ends, so the germline J gene completes it.

Libraries were prepared by immunoSEQ multiplex PCR; TCRdb keeps only in-frame clonotypes and omits some of them. The sample has over 30,000 clones. The V call is TRBV20-1, the J call TRBJ2-7, with TRBD1 matching over 8 bases. Sample: blood buffy coat. The sequence derives from a woman aged 18 to 75 with a cervical HPV16 infection that either progressed to CIN3+ or cleared (not recorded which). The sequenced part of the CDR3 DNA is TGCAGTGCTGGAGACAGGGGCTACGAG. Its protein product is CSAGDRGYE. Given in full, the CDR3 is CSAGDRGYEQYF.